This entry describes one T cell receptor beta chain. Its target is unknown. CDR1 is MNHEY, CDR2 SMNVEV, per germline (reference sequence). V lost 5 bases and J lost 5; bases outside the gene matches: 21. The CDR3 is made up of 20 amino acids. Sorted-subset replicate PCRs used 200 ng of genomic DNA. This amount corresponded to about 30,000 T cell genomes. Measured with immunoSEQ multiplex PCR; TCRdb has only the in-frame clones, and not every one. Among roughly 2.1 million clones listed, approximately 94% were seen once. This specimen comes from a study of shared clonotypes between healthy human individuals. Study context: Donors, aged 18 to 49, were a couple of women and a few men. Every donor yielded three CD4 naive, three CD4 memory, two CD8 naive and one CD8 memory plate. Study-level findings and limits: Expectations were that clonotype sharing among donors would be affected by sequencing depth.

Selected positively for CCR7 and CD45RO-negative, naive CD8 cells excluded terminally differentiated effector memory CD45RA+ cells. The sequenced sample was naive CD8+ T cells from PBMCs. This TCR came from a man between 18 and 35 years old in good health. Some clones in this sample may be carry-over from other donors' samples. The gene calls are TRBV27 and TRBJ2-2; 9 nucleotides agree with TRBD2. The CDR3 region is CASSPPGWVAGESGTGELFF. As DNA, the CDR3 is TGTGCCAGCAGTCCCCCAGGTTGGGTAGCGGGAGAATCTGGGACCGGGGAGCTGTTTTTT.